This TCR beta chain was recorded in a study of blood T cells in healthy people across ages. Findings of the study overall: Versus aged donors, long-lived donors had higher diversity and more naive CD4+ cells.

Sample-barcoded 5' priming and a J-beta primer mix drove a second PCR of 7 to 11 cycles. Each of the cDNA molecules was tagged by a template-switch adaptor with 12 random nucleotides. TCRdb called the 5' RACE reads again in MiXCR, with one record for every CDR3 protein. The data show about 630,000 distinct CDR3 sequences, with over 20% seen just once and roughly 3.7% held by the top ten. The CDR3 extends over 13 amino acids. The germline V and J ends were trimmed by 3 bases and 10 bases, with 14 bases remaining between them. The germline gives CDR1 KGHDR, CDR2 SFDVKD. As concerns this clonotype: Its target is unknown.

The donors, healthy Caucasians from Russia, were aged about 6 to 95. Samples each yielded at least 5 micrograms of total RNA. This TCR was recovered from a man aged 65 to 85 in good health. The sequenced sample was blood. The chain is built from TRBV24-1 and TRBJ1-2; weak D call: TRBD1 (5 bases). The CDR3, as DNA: TGTGCCACCAGTGATGCCAGGGCTGGTGCCTACACCTTC. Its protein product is CATSDARAGAYTF.